The sequence of this T cell receptor (beta chain) was determined in a study of blood T cell repertoires in COVID-19. In the study overall: Some COVID-19 samples were acute and others convalescent; all came from the United States, Italy and Spain. The analysed material was cDNA or gDNA that came from T cells, B-cell-depleted T cells, or PBMCs.

The CDR3 spans 12 residues. J gave up 4 bases and V 7 bases, and 1 base lay outside the gene matches. CDR1 is ENHRY and CDR2 is SYGVKD in the germline V gene. While infection was still active, Seattle patients were enrolled and then followed longitudinally. Assay used: immunoSEQ multiplex PCR; TCRdb lists only in-frame clones, some missing. The sample records 120,000 to 150,000 clones, 84% being singletons. This sequence joins TRBV10-3 and TRBJ1-1, with 9 bases matching TRBD1. This clonotype originated in a man aged 25 to 45 with COVID-19, enrolled during active disease. Material: peripheral blood. DNA for the CDR3: TGTGCCATCATGGGACAGGGCACTGAAGCTTTCTTT. Residues: CAIMGQGTEAFF.